The 18 T cell receptor beta chains presented below share a single source sample, sequenced in a study of read filtering for tumor transcriptome and immune sequencing. From 300 to 400 ng of RNA, a library with molecular barcoded alpha/delta and beta/gamma adaptors was made. TCRdb itself ran the reads through MiXCR, one entry per CDR3 protein. The sample lists about 24,000 distinct CDR3 sequences, approximately 22% seen once, with 40% to 55% in the top ten. The sample comprised a population of CD138-negative cells sorted from bone marrow. These receptors were collected from a donor at least 40 years old with multiple myeloma.

The sample holds many counts of this clonotype. The rearrangement uses TRBV20-1 and TRBJ1-1; the D gene is possibly TRBD1 (5 bases). The CDR3 sequence is 15 residues long. From germline, CDR1 is DFQATT and CDR2 SNEGSKA (reference sequence). With 0 bases removed from V and 0 bases from J, the gap between germline ends came to 11 bases. The CDR3 DNA sequence: TGCAGTGCTAGAGATGGGGGGGGGTTGAACACTGAAGCTTTCTTT. Translation gives CSARDGGGLNTEAFF.

This clonotype was seen only a few times. This chain joins TRBV28 and TRBJ1-2; TRBD1 aligns across 9 bases. The V gene's germline CDR1 is MDHEN and CDR2 SYDVKM. This CDR3 is 14 amino acids long. The V and J ends lost 6 bases and 4 bases, in that order; junction bases with no gene match: 6. The CDR3 DNA reads TGTGCCAGCAGGCCGGGACAGGGCTTCTATGGCTACACCTTC. As protein: CASRPGQGFYGYTF.

This clonotype was observed many times. The V gene is TRBV9, the J gene TRBJ2-5, with 9 bases lining up with TRBD2. Looked up from germline, CDR1 is SGDLS and CDR2 is YYNGEE. With V trimmed by 0 bases and J by 4 bases, 4 bases remained unmatched. The length of the CDR3 is 15 residues. This CDR3 is CASSVDSGGRETQYF. For the CDR3, the DNA is TGTGCCAGCAGCGTAGACAGCGGGGGGAGAGAGACCCAGTACTTC.

At least ten counts were recorded for this clonotype. This rearrangement joins TRBV5-6 to TRBJ2-2, with D possibly TRBD1 on 6 matching bases. Germline CDR1 is SGHDT and CDR2 is YYEEEE. The CDR3 sequence is 16 residues long. V dropped 0 bases and J dropped 2 bases, with 11 bases sitting between them. CDR3 protein: CASSLGIGGNTGELFF. CDR3 nucleotide sequence: TGTGCCAGCAGCTTGGGGATAGGGGGAAACACCGGGGAGCTGTTTTTT.

This clonotype was recorded at least ten times. The chain has TRBV27 and TRBJ2-1; D is unclear. The CDR3 extends over 15 amino acids. V dropped 4 bases and J dropped 0 bases, with 10 bases sitting between them. The germline V gene has CDR1 MNHEY and CDR2 SMNVEV (reference sequence). The DNA for the CDR3 is TGTGCCAGCAGTTCAGGACCGAGCTCCTACAATGAGCAGTTCTTC. This codes for CASSSGPSSYNEQFF.

This clonotype has at least ten counts. The CDR3 spells CAITDREGGYTF. CDR3 nucleotide sequence: TGTGCCATCACTGACAGGGAGGGAGGCTACACCTTC. This chain joins TRBV10-3 and TRBJ1-2; TRBD1 matches 7 bases. The CDR3 length is 12 residues. Trimming removed 7 bases from V and 8 bases from J; junction bases left unmatched: 7. Germline values: CDR1 ENHRY, CDR2 SYGVKD.

This clonotype was found many times. This chain uses TRBV30 with TRBJ2-5; possibly TRBD1 for D (5 bases). Germline V CDR1 and CDR2: GTSNPN, SVGIG (reference sequence). The V and J ends lost 3 bases and 0 bases respectively, with 8 bases between them. The CDR3 has 13 amino acids. The CDR3 nucleotides are TGTGCCTGGAGCACAGGAAACCAAGAGACCCAGTACTTC. This sequence encodes CAWSTGNQETQYF.

The chain carries TRBV7-9 and TRBJ1-5; no clear D. The germline gives CDR1 SEHNR, CDR2 FQNEAQ (reference sequence). The CDR3 extends over 15 amino acids. Between the trimmed V and J ends, which lost 4 bases and 1 base, there was a span of 11 bases. In DNA form, the CDR3 reads TGTGCCAGCAGCTCGGAACGGGAAAGCAATCAGCCCCAGCATTTT. Its protein product is CASSSERESNQPQHF. The full variable domain, rest sourced from reference TRBV7-9 and TRBJ1-5, is DTGVSQNPRHKITKRGQNVTFRCDPISEHNRLYWYRQTLGQGPEFLTYFQNEAQLEKSRLLSDRFSAERPKGSFSTLEIQRTEQGDSAMYLCASSSERESNQPQHFGDGTRLSIL.

This clonotype has a count of ten or more. The V gene is TRBV2, the J gene TRBJ1-2, with 9 bases lining up with TRBD1. V trimming: 8 bases; J trimming: 4 bases; junction bases outside the gene matches: 11. The CDR3 length is 15 residues. The germline V gene encodes CDR1 SNHLY and CDR2 FYNNEI. CDR3 sequence: CASVRGRGQGYGYTF. CDR3 DNA: TGTGCCAGCGTCCGCGGCCGGGGACAGGGCTATGGCTACACCTTC.

This clonotype has a count of ten or more. The V call is TRBV2, the J call TRBJ2-7; no clear D gene. Trimming left V 4 bases short and J 5 bases short, with 12 bases between. Germline CDR1 reads SNHLY; CDR2 reads FYNNEI. This CDR3 is built from 13 residues. The CDR3 is CASSGEMRNEQYF. The DNA of the CDR3 is TGTGCCAGCAGTGGAGAGATGCGCAACGAGCAGTACTTC.

This clonotype was seen repeatedly, ten times or more. The chain links TRBV6-5 to TRBJ2-5; D may be TRBD1 or TRBD2 (5 bases each). V was cut by 4 bases and J by 2 bases, with 14 bases left in between. The germline gives CDR1 MNHEY, CDR2 SVGAGI. The CDR3 is 15 residues long. Here the CDR3 DNA reads TGTGCCAGCAGTTCCGAGGGACGAATTCAAGAGACCCAGTACTTC. Protein product: CASSSEGRIQETQYF.

There are many counts of this clonotype. A much larger clone differs from this one at a single base, so this may be a read error. The chain uses TRBV20-1 and TRBJ2-1, with D tentatively TRBD2 (5 bases). Germline V lookup: CDR1 DFQATT, CDR2 SNEGSKA (reference sequence). The CDR3 covers 13 residues. CDR3 coding DNA: TGCCGTGCTAATGATGGACTGTACAATGAGCAGTTCTTC. This encodes CRANDGLYNEQFF.

This clonotype was seen a handful of times. The chain recombines TRBV7-3 with TRBJ2-1; D ambiguous. V lost 0 bases, J lost 2 bases, and 8 bases lay in between. The germline V gene encodes CDR1 SGHTA and CDR2 FQGTGA. The CDR3 contains 15 residues. Here the CDR3 DNA reads TGTGCCAGCAGCTTAACGCCATCTACCTACAATGAGCAGTTCTTC. This translates into CASSLTPSTYNEQFF. Full variable domain (rest looked up from reference TRBV7-3 and TRBJ2-1): GAGVSQTPSNKVTEKGKYVELRCDPISGHTALYWYRQSLGQGPEFLIYFQGTGAADDSGLPNDRFFAVRPEGSVSTLKIQRTERGDSAVYLCASSLTPSTYNEQFFGPGTRLTVL.

The rearrangement links TRBV7-2 to TRBJ2-7; 8 nucleotides agree with TRBD2. V trimming: 4 bases; J trimming: 2 bases; junction bases outside the gene matches: 7. This CDR3 spans 15 amino acids. Germline CDR1 SGHTA, CDR2 FQGNSA. The CDR3 bases are TGTGCCAGCAGCTGGGCAGCGGGGGAGACCTACGAGCAGTACTTC. This codes for CASSWAAGETYEQYF.

The J gene is TRBJ1-1, the V gene TRBV6-6, with TRBD1 identical over 7 bases. V lost 11 bases to trimming and J lost 1 base; unmatched junction nucleotides: 7. Germline V gene sequence: CDR1 MNHNY, CDR2 SVGAGI (reference sequence). The CDR3 loop spans 13 amino acids. CDR3 nucleotide sequence: TGTGCCGGGTGGGACAGAGAGAACACTGAAGCTTTCTTT. Its protein product is CAGWDRENTEAFF.

The rearrangement uses TRBV20-1 and TRBJ1-1; D perhaps matches TRBD1 (5 bases). This CDR3 contains 17 residues. V was shortened by 6 bases and J by 1 base, with 24 bases between the two germline ends. Germline V gene lookup returns CDR1 DFQATT and CDR2 SNEGSKA (reference sequence). Here the CDR3 DNA reads TGCAGTGCCTCGGAGGGCGGGGGTGGGAACGGGAACACTGAAGCTTTCTTT. It yields the protein CSASEGGGGNGNTEAFF.

This clonotype is a singleton in its sample. A much larger clone lies a single base off, so this may be a read error. The chain recombines TRBV6-1 with TRBJ2-1; TRBD1 matches 10 bases. CDR3 size: 14 residues. Germline CDR1 is MNHNS and CDR2 is SASEGT. The CDR3 region has the DNA TGTGCCAGCAGCCGGGACAGGGGTTGGGGTGAGCGGTTCTTC. Amino acid sequence: CASSRDRGWGERFF.

For this clonotype: A read error is possible here, since a much larger clone lies one base away. This chain uses TRBV5-4 with TRBJ2-3; TRBD2 matches at 10 bases. Germline trimming cut 10 bases from V and 5 bases from J; bases unmatched to any gene: 7. The CDR3 length is 13 residues. CDR1 and CDR2 from the germline V gene are SGHNT and YYREEE (reference sequence). In DNA form, the CDR3 reads TGTGCCCCTCGAGCGGGGGGGAGAGATACGCAGTATTTT. It specifies CAPRAGGRDTQYF.